A few counts support the clone carrying this T cell receptor beta chain. The data were obtained in a study of blood T cell repertoires in COVID-19. The wider study: COVID-19 samples collected from the United States, Italy and Spain covered acute and convalescent phases. Nucleic acid was either cDNA or gDNA, and it came from T cells, B-cell-depleted T cells, or PBMCs.

Original processing methods: Reference gene primers were amplified, and this amplification served to estimate nucleated cell counts. The method was immunoSEQ multiplex PCR; TCRdb's version includes in-frame clones alone and lacks a portion of them. Clone size and the V and J calls come from that table; the DNA yielded D and trimming. The data hold 270,000 or so clones, with about 76% observed a single time. The V gene's germline CDR1 is LNHDA and CDR2 SQIVND (reference sequence). The CDR3 covers 15 residues. Trimming removed 6 bases at V and 1 base at J, with 13 bases between. The receptor was derived from a woman in her fifties or sixties with active or convalescent COVID-19. The V call is TRBV19, the J call TRBJ1-5, with TRBD1 as a possible D gene (6 bases). The sequenced material came from peripheral blood. The CDR3 loop is CASRRGTGSNQPQHF. The DNA for the CDR3 is TGTGCCAGTAGACGCGGTACAGGGAGCAATCAGCCCCAGCATTTT.